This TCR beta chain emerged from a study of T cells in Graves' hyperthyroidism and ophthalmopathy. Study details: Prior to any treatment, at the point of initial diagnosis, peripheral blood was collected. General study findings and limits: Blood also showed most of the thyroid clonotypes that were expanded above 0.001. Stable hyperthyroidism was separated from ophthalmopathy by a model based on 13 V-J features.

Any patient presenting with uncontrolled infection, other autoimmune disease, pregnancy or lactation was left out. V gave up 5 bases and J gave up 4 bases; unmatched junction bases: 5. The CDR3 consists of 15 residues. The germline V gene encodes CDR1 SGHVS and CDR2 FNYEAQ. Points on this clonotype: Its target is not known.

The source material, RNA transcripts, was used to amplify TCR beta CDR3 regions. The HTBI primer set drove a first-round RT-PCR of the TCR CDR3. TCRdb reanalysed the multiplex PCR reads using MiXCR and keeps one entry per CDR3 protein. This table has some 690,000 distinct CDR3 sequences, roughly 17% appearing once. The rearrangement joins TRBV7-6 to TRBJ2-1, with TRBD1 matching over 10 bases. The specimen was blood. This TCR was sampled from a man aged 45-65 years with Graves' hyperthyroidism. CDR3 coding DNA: TGTGCCAGCAGCAAAGGACAGGGGGAGTACAATGAGCAGTTCTTC. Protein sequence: CASSKGQGEYNEQFF.